This is a list of T cell receptor beta chains from one sample in a study of blood T cell repertoires in COVID-19. TCRdb keeps only in-frame clones here, not all; method: immunoSEQ multiplex PCR. The sample holds about 380,000 clones, roughly 87% seen once. Input material: PBMCs or T cells enriched from blood (not recorded which). The receptors come from a woman in her 30s who had recovered from COVID-19. Each CDR3 is given with its conserved first and last residue. Fields, in order: J gene, clone size, V gene, D gene, CDR3 protein, CDR3 DNA. D genes are given only for firm matches. The size entry is marked missing in some rows and otherwise reads once, few, many or a size class.

J gene: TRBJ1-1
clone size: .
V gene: TRBV7-2
D gene: TRBD1
CDR3 protein: CASSISRGNEAFF
CDR3 DNA: TGTGCCAGCAGCATCTCCAGGGGGAATGAAGCTTTCTTT

J gene: TRBJ2-5
clone size: few
V gene: TRBV7-9
D gene: .
CDR3 protein: CASKNLREETQYF
CDR3 DNA: TGTGCCAGCAAGAATCTGAGAGAAGAGACCCAGTACTTC

J gene: TRBJ2-1
clone size: .
V gene: TRBV9
D gene: TRBD2
CDR3 protein: CASSGRLAGGRETSYNEQFF
CDR3 DNA: TGTGCCAGCAGCGGACGACTAGCGGGAGGCCGAGAAACCTCCTACAATGAGCAGTTCTTC

J gene: TRBJ2-1
clone size: once
V gene: TRBV9
D gene: .
CDR3 protein: CASSYQAAGLPANEQFF
CDR3 DNA: TGTGCCAGCAGCTACCAGGCTGCAGGCCTTCCCGCCAATGAGCAGTTCTTC

J gene: TRBJ2-2
clone size: .
V gene: TRBV18
D gene: .
CDR3 protein: CASSPVQATGELFF
CDR3 DNA: TGTGCCAGCTCACCAGTACAGGCCACCGGGGAGCTGTTTTTT

J gene: TRBJ1-5
clone size: .
V gene: TRBV10-3
D gene: TRBD1
CDR3 protein: CAISGDRVGQPQHF
CDR3 DNA: TGTGCCATCAGCGGGGACAGGGTAGGTCAGCCCCAGCATTTT

J gene: TRBJ2-1
clone size: .
V gene: TRBV19
D gene: TRBD2
CDR3 protein: CASSGLAGYNEQFF
CDR3 DNA: TGTGCCAGTAGCGGACTAGCGGGCTACAATGAGCAGTTCTTC

J gene: TRBJ2-3
clone size: .
V gene: TRBV13
D gene: TRBD2
CDR3 protein: CASSLVTSGGTDTQYF
CDR3 DNA: TGTGCCAGCAGCTTAGTGACTAGCGGGGGCACAGATACGCAGTATTTT

J gene: TRBJ2-1
clone size: few
V gene: TRBV28
D gene: TRBD2
CDR3 protein: CASRSLAGREQFF
CDR3 DNA: TGTGCCAGCAGATCACTAGCGGGAAGGGAGCAGTTCTTC

J gene: TRBJ2-7
clone size: .
V gene: TRBV19
D gene: TRBD1
CDR3 protein: CASSQTGSNEQYF
CDR3 DNA: TGTGCCAGTAGCCAGACAGGGAGCAACGAGCAGTACTTC

J gene: TRBJ1-2
clone size: .
V gene: TRBV9
D gene: .
CDR3 protein: CASSVVGGFNYGYTF
CDR3 DNA: TGTGCCAGCAGCGTAGTGGGGGGTTTTAACTATGGCTACACCTTC